The following is a T cell receptor (beta chain) sequence with its context. This entry comes from a study of memory CD4+ T cells and cytomegalovirus serostatus. This CDR3 has 13 amino acids. V lost 3 bases and J 8 bases, leaving 12 bases between the germline ends. Germline loops: CDR1 SGHKS, CDR2 YYEKEE (reference sequence). Clones were sequenced by immunoSEQ multiplex PCR, and TCRdb holds only the in-frame ones, with some missing. In the table there are approximately 52,000 clones, 78% of which are singletons. The sort gate was single viable CD3+CD4+CD8-CD45RO+ cells for memory CD4+ T cells. V and J are TRBV5-5 and TRBJ2-1; perhaps TRBD2 as D (7 bases). The source of this sequence is an adult in good health and CMV-seronegative. Sequenced: memory CD4+ T cells from blood. The CDR3 nucleotides read TGTGCCAGCAGCTCCGAAGGGGGGGATGAGCAGTTCTTC. It specifies CASSSEGGDEQFF.